A selection of T cell receptor beta chains follows, all from one sample in a study of OX40 agonist ivuxolimab in advanced cancers. Clones were sequenced by immunoSEQ multiplex PCR, and TCRdb holds only the in-frame ones, with some missing. The data show over 75,000 clones, around 88% seen once. The material sequenced was CD4+ or CD8+ T cells sorted from blood, taken in a trial of the OX40 agonist ivuxolimab. Receptors were obtained from an adult with an advanced solid tumor such as melanoma, head and neck, liver or kidney cancer. CDR3s include the opening cysteine and the closing phenylalanine or tryptophan. Each record gives: CDR3 DNA, CDR3 protein, clone size, V gene, D gene, CDR3 length, J gene. D genes are given only for firm matches. Clone size is stated in some rows and not others, as once, few, many or a class when expanded.

CDR3 DNA: TGTGCCAGCAGTCCTGGAGGAGTCACCGGGGAGCTGTTTTTT
CDR3 protein: CASSPGGVTGELFF
clone size: -
V gene: TRBV6-5
D gene: -
CDR3 length: 14
J gene: TRBJ2-2

CDR3 DNA: TGTGCCAGCAGACGGACAGGGGTCAGCACAGATACGCAGTATTTT
CDR3 protein: CASRRTGVSTDTQYF
clone size: -
V gene: TRBV6-5
D gene: TRBD1
CDR3 length: 15
J gene: TRBJ2-3

CDR3 DNA: TGTGCCAGCAGCTCCGGACTAGCGGGGGGGCCAAAGTATGGCGAGCAGTACTTC
CDR3 protein: CASSSGLAGGPKYGEQYF
clone size: -
V gene: TRBV7-9
D gene: TRBD2
CDR3 length: 18
J gene: TRBJ2-7

CDR3 DNA: TGTGCCAGCAGTTTTATGGGGCGGACCCACAATGAGCAGTTCTTC
CDR3 protein: CASSFMGRTHNEQFF
clone size: -
V gene: TRBV6-5
D gene: -
CDR3 length: 15
J gene: TRBJ2-1

CDR3 DNA: TGCGCCAGCAGCTTGGGGCAGACTAGCGGGGGAAGGGCAGATACGCAGTATTTT
CDR3 protein: CASSLGQTSGGRADTQYF
clone size: -
V gene: TRBV5-1
D gene: TRBD2
CDR3 length: 18
J gene: TRBJ2-3

CDR3 DNA: TGCGCCAGCAGCCATCACGCACAGGGGGCAAACACCGGGGAGCTGTTTTTT
CDR3 protein: CASSHHAQGANTGELFF
clone size: -
V gene: TRBV4-3
D gene: TRBD1
CDR3 length: 17
J gene: TRBJ2-2

CDR3 DNA: TGTGCCAGCAAGGGGTCGGGGTTTAAGCCCCAGCATTTT
CDR3 protein: CASKGSGFKPQHF
clone size: -
V gene: TRBV2
D gene: -
CDR3 length: 13
J gene: TRBJ1-5

CDR3 DNA: TGCGCCAGCAGCTATACAGGGGGCGGCCAGCCCCAGCATTTT
CDR3 protein: CASSYTGGGQPQHF
clone size: few
V gene: TRBV5-1
D gene: TRBD1
CDR3 length: 14
J gene: TRBJ1-5

CDR3 DNA: TGTGCCTGGAGTATAGGACTAGCGGGTGGTGGAGATACGCAGTATTTT
CDR3 protein: CAWSIGLAGGGDTQYF
clone size: few
V gene: TRBV30
D gene: TRBD2
CDR3 length: 16
J gene: TRBJ2-3

CDR3 DNA: TGTGCCACCAGCAGAGGCGAGACTAGCGTTCCGAAGGGAGAGACCCAGTACTTC
CDR3 protein: CATSRGETSVPKGETQYF
clone size: -
V gene: TRBV15
D gene: TRBD2
CDR3 length: 18
J gene: TRBJ2-5

CDR3 DNA: TGTGCCTGGACCATCGATGGGGAGGGTGGCTACACCTTC
CDR3 protein: CAWTIDGEGGYTF
clone size: -
V gene: TRBV30
D gene: -
CDR3 length: 13
J gene: TRBJ1-2

CDR3 DNA: TGTGCCAGCAGCCAAGAGCCCCTCGCAGGGGGTAAGTCCAATGAGCAGTTCTTC
CDR3 protein: CASSQEPLAGGKSNEQFF
clone size: once
V gene: TRBV7-2
D gene: TRBD1
CDR3 length: 18
J gene: TRBJ2-1

CDR3 DNA: TGCGCCAGCAGCCCCGAGGGGGGCGGGAGTGTTATCGGGGAGCTGTTTTTT
CDR3 protein: CASSPEGGGSVIGELFF
clone size: -
V gene: TRBV5-1
D gene: -
CDR3 length: 17
J gene: TRBJ2-2

CDR3 DNA: TGTGCCAGCAGCGGAGGGGTTTCCATAAGGGGGGAGCTGTTTTTT
CDR3 protein: CASSGGVSIRGELFF
clone size: few
V gene: TRBV9
D gene: -
CDR3 length: 15
J gene: TRBJ2-2

CDR3 DNA: TGTGCCAGCAGGACAGGGGGCGGTGTTGATTTGGCTTTCTTT
CDR3 protein: CASRTGGGVDLAFF
clone size: -
V gene: TRBV6-1
D gene: TRBD1
CDR3 length: 14
J gene: TRBJ1-1

CDR3 DNA: TGTGCCAGCAGCTCAAGACGGACAGCTAACTATGGCTACACCTTC
CDR3 protein: CASSSRRTANYGYTF
clone size: -
V gene: TRBV6-6
D gene: -
CDR3 length: 15
J gene: TRBJ1-2

CDR3 DNA: TGTGCCAGCAGTGAACTACTAGCGGGAGTAGAGCAGTACTTC
CDR3 protein: CASSELLAGVEQYF
clone size: -
V gene: TRBV2
D gene: TRBD2
CDR3 length: 14
J gene: TRBJ2-7

CDR3 DNA: TGCGCCAGCAGTGTTCTGACAAGCTCTGGAAACACCATATATTTT
CDR3 protein: CASSVLTSSGNTIYF
clone size: -
V gene: TRBV10-1
D gene: -
CDR3 length: 15
J gene: TRBJ1-3

CDR3 DNA: TGTGCCAGCAGTTCAATGGGCAGGGGGAAGCGTAACTATGGCTACACCTTC
CDR3 protein: CASSSMGRGKRNYGYTF
clone size: -
V gene: TRBV27
D gene: TRBD1
CDR3 length: 17
J gene: TRBJ1-2

CDR3 DNA: TGCGCCAGCAGCGACCTGGTTTCAGGCTATGGCTACACCTTC
CDR3 protein: CASSDLVSGYGYTF
clone size: -
V gene: TRBV5-1
D gene: -
CDR3 length: 14
J gene: TRBJ1-2

CDR3 DNA: TGTGCCAGCAGCTCCTGGGGACGAGTGGGCTACACCTTC
CDR3 protein: CASSSWGRVGYTF
clone size: -
V gene: TRBV5-6
D gene: -
CDR3 length: 13
J gene: TRBJ1-2

CDR3 DNA: TGTGCCAGCAGTGAAGGGGACCACTACAATGAGCAGTTCTTC
CDR3 protein: CASSEGDHYNEQFF
clone size: -
V gene: TRBV2
D gene: -
CDR3 length: 14
J gene: TRBJ2-1

CDR3 DNA: TGTGCCAGCAGTCCCCTCGGACAGGTCTACGAGCAGTACTTC
CDR3 protein: CASSPLGQVYEQYF
clone size: -
V gene: TRBV27
D gene: TRBD1
CDR3 length: 14
J gene: TRBJ2-7

CDR3 DNA: TGTGCCAGCTCACCACCGGGACGGCCAAATGAAAAACTGTTTTTT
CDR3 protein: CASSPPGRPNEKLFF
clone size: -
V gene: TRBV18
D gene: -
CDR3 length: 15
J gene: TRBJ1-4

CDR3 DNA: TGTGCCAGCAGCTTAATGGGACACCCCACAGATACGCAGTATTTT
CDR3 protein: CASSLMGHPTDTQYF
clone size: -
V gene: TRBV7-3
D gene: -
CDR3 length: 15
J gene: TRBJ2-3

CDR3 DNA: TGTGCCAGCAGCCACTCGTCGGGAGTTTCCCACAATGAGCAGTTCTTC
CDR3 protein: CASSHSSGVSHNEQFF
clone size: few
V gene: TRBV7-2
D gene: -
CDR3 length: 16
J gene: TRBJ2-1

CDR3 DNA: TGCAGCGTCCGACTAGCGGGGGTGGGTGAGCAGTTCTTC
CDR3 protein: CSVRLAGVGEQFF
clone size: -
V gene: TRBV29-1
D gene: TRBD2
CDR3 length: 13
J gene: TRBJ2-1

CDR3 DNA: TGTGCCAGCAAGAAAGCGGGAGGGCCCTACGAGCAGTACTTC
CDR3 protein: CASKKAGGPYEQYF
clone size: -
V gene: TRBV2
D gene: TRBD2
CDR3 length: 14
J gene: TRBJ2-7

CDR3 DNA: TGTGCCAGTAGTATTGGGCAGGGAACGGGACAGCCCCAGCATTTT
CDR3 protein: CASSIGQGTGQPQHF
clone size: -
V gene: TRBV19
D gene: -
CDR3 length: 15
J gene: TRBJ1-5

CDR3 DNA: TGCAGCGTTGAAGGTGAGGTGCCGGGACCCCCCTACGAGCAGTACTTC
CDR3 protein: CSVEGEVPGPPYEQYF
clone size: -
V gene: TRBV29-1
D gene: -
CDR3 length: 16
J gene: TRBJ2-7

CDR3 DNA: TGTGCCAGCTCACAATCCGGACCCCTGGAAGGAAAACTGTTTTTT
CDR3 protein: CASSQSGPLEGKLFF
clone size: -
V gene: TRBV18
D gene: -
CDR3 length: 15
J gene: TRBJ1-4

CDR3 DNA: TGCAGCGTGCCAGCTGACTCCCTTCCGGGAGCTTTCTTT
CDR3 protein: CSVPADSLPGAFF
clone size: -
V gene: TRBV29-1
D gene: -
CDR3 length: 13
J gene: TRBJ1-1

CDR3 DNA: TGCGCCAGCAGCTCGGGACAGGCCCCAGGATTTGATACGCAGTATTTT
CDR3 protein: CASSSGQAPGFDTQYF
clone size: few
V gene: TRBV5-1
D gene: TRBD1
CDR3 length: 16
J gene: TRBJ2-3

CDR3 DNA: TGTGCCAGCAGTCCAAGGCGCGCAGATACGCAGTATTTT
CDR3 protein: CASSPRRADTQYF
clone size: -
V gene: TRBV6-1
D gene: -
CDR3 length: 13
J gene: TRBJ2-3

CDR3 DNA: TGTGCCAGCAGCGAGCACTCCTATAATTCACCCCTCCACTTT
CDR3 protein: CASSEHSYNSPLHF
clone size: -
V gene: TRBV9
D gene: -
CDR3 length: 14
J gene: TRBJ1-6

CDR3 DNA: TGTGCCAGCAGCTTAGCACTGGGGTCGAACACTGAAGCTTTCTTT
CDR3 protein: CASSLALGSNTEAFF
clone size: -
V gene: TRBV7-9
D gene: -
CDR3 length: 15
J gene: TRBJ1-1

CDR3 DNA: TGTGCCAGCAGCGTACGAGAGGGTAGCGGCACAGATACGCAGTATTTT
CDR3 protein: CASSVREGSGTDTQYF
clone size: -
V gene: TRBV9
D gene: -
CDR3 length: 16
J gene: TRBJ2-3

CDR3 DNA: TGTGCCAGCAGCCCACAGGGTTCGGGTCAGCCCCAGCATTTT
CDR3 protein: CASSPQGSGQPQHF
clone size: -
V gene: TRBV7-3
D gene: -
CDR3 length: 14
J gene: TRBJ1-5

CDR3 DNA: TGTGCCAGCAGCTTGGACCAGGGCTCCTACGAGCAGTACTTC
CDR3 protein: CASSLDQGSYEQYF
clone size: few
V gene: TRBV5-4
D gene: -
CDR3 length: 14
J gene: TRBJ2-7

CDR3 DNA: TGTGCCAGCAGCTTGCAGACGACTTATTCACCCCTCCACTTT
CDR3 protein: CASSLQTTYSPLHF
clone size: -
V gene: TRBV5-4
D gene: -
CDR3 length: 14
J gene: TRBJ1-6

CDR3 DNA: TGCGCCAGCCGGATGGATTATAATTCACCCCTCCACTTT
CDR3 protein: CASRMDYNSPLHF
clone size: -
V gene: TRBV5-1
D gene: -
CDR3 length: 13
J gene: TRBJ1-6

CDR3 DNA: TGCGCCAGCAGCTTCATGACAGCCTCGGCCGGGGAGCTGTTTTTT
CDR3 protein: CASSFMTASAGELFF
clone size: -
V gene: TRBV5-1
D gene: -
CDR3 length: 15
J gene: TRBJ2-2

CDR3 DNA: TGTGCCAGCAGCTCCTGGACAGCGAACACCGGGGAGCTGTTTTTT
CDR3 protein: CASSSWTANTGELFF
clone size: -
V gene: TRBV6-6
D gene: -
CDR3 length: 15
J gene: TRBJ2-2

CDR3 DNA: TGTGCCAGCAGCCAAGATAACTCCGCTTGGGGGGCCTATGGCTACACCTTC
CDR3 protein: CASSQDNSAWGAYGYTF
clone size: -
V gene: TRBV14
D gene: -
CDR3 length: 17
J gene: TRBJ1-2

CDR3 DNA: TGTGCCAGCAGTTACTCTTGGGAAGGGGGCACTGAAGCTTTCTTT
CDR3 protein: CASSYSWEGGTEAFF
clone size: few
V gene: TRBV6-5
D gene: -
CDR3 length: 15
J gene: TRBJ1-1

CDR3 DNA: TGTGCCAGTAGTTGGGACAGGGGGCATAACGGGGAGCTGTTTTTT
CDR3 protein: CASSWDRGHNGELFF
clone size: -
V gene: TRBV19
D gene: TRBD1
CDR3 length: 15
J gene: TRBJ2-2

CDR3 DNA: TGTGCCAGCAGTGCCAGGGTAGGGATTACAGATACGCAGTATTTT
CDR3 protein: CASSARVGITDTQYF
clone size: -
V gene: TRBV25-1
D gene: -
CDR3 length: 15
J gene: TRBJ2-3

CDR3 DNA: TGTGCCAGCAGTCGGGCCCGGGCAGGGGAGAACACTGAAGCTTTCTTT
CDR3 protein: CASSRARAGENTEAFF
clone size: -
V gene: TRBV11-2
D gene: -
CDR3 length: 16
J gene: TRBJ1-1

CDR3 DNA: TGTGCCAGCAGTCGGGACAGGGGGCTGGTAGAGAACACTGAAGCTTTCTTT
CDR3 protein: CASSRDRGLVENTEAFF
clone size: -
V gene: TRBV27
D gene: TRBD1
CDR3 length: 17
J gene: TRBJ1-1

CDR3 DNA: TGCGCCAGCAGCTTGGGAGGGGAGCAGTACTTC
CDR3 protein: CASSLGGEQYF
clone size: -
V gene: TRBV5-1
D gene: -
CDR3 length: 11
J gene: TRBJ2-7

CDR3 DNA: TGTGCTAGCAGCCCACATACCCGGGGGGGCCCCTACAATGAGCAGTTCTTC
CDR3 protein: CASSPHTRGGPYNEQFF
clone size: -
V gene: TRBV7-7
D gene: TRBD2
CDR3 length: 17
J gene: TRBJ2-1

CDR3 DNA: TGTGCCAGCAGCTCATCCCAAGGGGGAAACTATGGCTACACCTTC
CDR3 protein: CASSSSQGGNYGYTF
clone size: once
V gene: TRBV5-4
D gene: -
CDR3 length: 15
J gene: TRBJ1-2

CDR3 DNA: TGTGCCAGTAGTATAGATACTCGCTTTGGCTACACCTTC
CDR3 protein: CASSIDTRFGYTF
clone size: -
V gene: TRBV19
D gene: -
CDR3 length: 13
J gene: TRBJ1-2

CDR3 DNA: TGTGCCAGCAGCCCAGGTGGAGGGAACACTGAAGCTTTCTTT
CDR3 protein: CASSPGGGNTEAFF
clone size: -
V gene: TRBV28
D gene: -
CDR3 length: 14
J gene: TRBJ1-1

CDR3 DNA: TGCGCCAGCACCGGGGCCAGAGGGGATACGCAGTATTTT
CDR3 protein: CASTGARGDTQYF
clone size: -
V gene: TRBV10-2
D gene: -
CDR3 length: 13
J gene: TRBJ2-3

CDR3 DNA: TGTGCCAGCAGTGCGGACAGGCTTTATGAAAAACTGTTTTTT
CDR3 protein: CASSADRLYEKLFF
clone size: once
V gene: TRBV27
D gene: TRBD1
CDR3 length: 14
J gene: TRBJ1-4

CDR3 DNA: TGCGCCAGCAGCTTCGGCAGTACCGGGAACACTGAAGCTTTCTTT
CDR3 protein: CASSFGSTGNTEAFF
clone size: -
V gene: TRBV5-1
D gene: -
CDR3 length: 15
J gene: TRBJ1-1

CDR3 DNA: TGCAGCGTCCTCCGGGGAAGTGTTACGTGGGAGACCCAGTACTTC
CDR3 protein: CSVLRGSVTWETQYF
clone size: -
V gene: TRBV29-1
D gene: -
CDR3 length: 15
J gene: TRBJ2-5

CDR3 DNA: TGTGCCAGCAGTTCAAGTTTTAGCGCAACCTACGAGCAGTACTTC
CDR3 protein: CASSSSFSATYEQYF
clone size: -
V gene: TRBV6-5
D gene: -
CDR3 length: 15
J gene: TRBJ2-7

CDR3 DNA: TGTGCCAGCAGCTTTCAAGGGGGAGGCACCGGGGAGCTGTTTTTT
CDR3 protein: CASSFQGGGTGELFF
clone size: -
V gene: TRBV11-1
D gene: -
CDR3 length: 15
J gene: TRBJ2-2